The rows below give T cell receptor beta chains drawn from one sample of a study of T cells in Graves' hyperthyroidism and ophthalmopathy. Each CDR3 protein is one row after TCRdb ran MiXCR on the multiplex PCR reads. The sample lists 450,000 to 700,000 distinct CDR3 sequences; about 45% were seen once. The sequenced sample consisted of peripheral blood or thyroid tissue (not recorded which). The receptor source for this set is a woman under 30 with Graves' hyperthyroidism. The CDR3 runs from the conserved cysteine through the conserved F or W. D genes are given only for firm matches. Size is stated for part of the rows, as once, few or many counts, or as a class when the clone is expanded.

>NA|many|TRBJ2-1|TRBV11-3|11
TGTGCCAGCAGCTTAGACAATGAGCAGTTCTTC
CASSLDNEQFF
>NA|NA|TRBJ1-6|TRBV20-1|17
TGCAGTGCTAGAGATCTTCGGGAGGGGTCCTATAATTCACCCCTCCACTTT
CSARDLREGSYNSPLHF
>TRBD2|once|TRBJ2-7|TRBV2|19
TGTGCCAGCAGCCCACAGGGGCTAGGGACTAGCGGGAGCTCCTACGAGCAGTACTTC
CASSPQGLGTSGSSYEQYF
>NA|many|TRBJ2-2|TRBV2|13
TGTGCCAGCAGTACAGCAACCTCCGGGGAGCTGTTTTTT
CASSTATSGELFF
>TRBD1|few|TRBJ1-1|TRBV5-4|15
TGTGCCAGCAGCTTTTGGGACAGGCGAAGTACTGAAGCTTTCTTT
CASSFWDRRSTEAFF
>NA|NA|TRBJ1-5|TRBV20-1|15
TGCAGTGCTAGTCGCCAGGGCGGTGGCAATCAGCCCCAGCATTTT
CSASRQGGGNQPQHF
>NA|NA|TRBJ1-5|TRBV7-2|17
TGTGCCAGCAGCTTAGCGGGCAGGGCCGGGAGCAATCAGCCCCAGCATTTT
CASSLAGRAGSNQPQHF
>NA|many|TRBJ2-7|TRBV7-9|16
TGTGCCAGCAGCTTAGCTAGGACGGACGGGAGCTACGAGCAGTACTTC
CASSLARTDGSYEQYF
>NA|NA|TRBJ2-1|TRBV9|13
TGTGCCAGCAGCGTAGCAGTCTACAATGAGCAGTTCTTC
CASSVAVYNEQFF
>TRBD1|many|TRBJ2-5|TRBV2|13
TGTGCCAGCAGAACAGGGGGCCAAGAGACCCAGTACTTC
CASRTGGQETQYF
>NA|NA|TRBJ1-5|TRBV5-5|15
TGTGCCAGCAGCTTGGGGGGGACGACAGATCAGCCCCAGCATTTT
CASSLGGTTDQPQHF
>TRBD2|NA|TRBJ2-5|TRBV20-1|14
TGCAGTGCTAGGACTAGCGGGGACCAAGAGACCCAGTACTTC
CSARTSGDQETQYF
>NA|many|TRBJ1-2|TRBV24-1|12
TGTGCCACCAGTGACCCTGTTTATGGCTACACCTTC
CATSDPVYGYTF
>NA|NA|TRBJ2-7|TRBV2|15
TGTGCCAGCGGTAGCGCAGATTCCTCCTCCTACGAGCAGTACTTC
CASGSADSSSYEQYF
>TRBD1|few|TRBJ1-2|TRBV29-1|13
TGCAGCGCAGGACAGGTGTCTAACTATGGCTACACCTTC
CSAGQVSNYGYTF
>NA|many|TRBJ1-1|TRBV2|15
TGTGCCAGCAGTACCGGGACGGAGAGAGGAGTGGAAGCTTTCTTT
CASSTGTERGVEAFF
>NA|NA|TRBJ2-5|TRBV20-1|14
TGCAGTGCTAGAGCGGCGGCAGGCCCAGAGACCCAGTACTTC
CSARAAAGPETQYF
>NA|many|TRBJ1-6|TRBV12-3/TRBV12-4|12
TGTGCCAGCAGTGACTATAATTCACCCCTCCACTTT
CASSDYNSPLHF
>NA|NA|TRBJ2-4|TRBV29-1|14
TGCAGCGCCACCAGTTACGGGGGACTCAACATTCAGTACTTC
CSATSYGGLNIQYF
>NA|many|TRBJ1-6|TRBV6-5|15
TGTGCCAGCAGCGTAGCCGCAGGGGTGAATTCACCCCTCCACTTT
CASSVAAGVNSPLHF
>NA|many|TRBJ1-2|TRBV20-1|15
TGCAGTGCTAGAGCCCCCCCAGGGAAGGACTATGGCTACACCTTC
CSARAPPGKDYGYTF
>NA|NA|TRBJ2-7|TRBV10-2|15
TGCGCCAGCAGTGCTACCCGGGACACCCCCTACGAGCAGTACTTC
CASSATRDTPYEQYF
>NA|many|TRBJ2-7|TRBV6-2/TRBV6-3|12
TGTGCCAGCAGTGACCCCAGGGTCGAGCAGTACTTC
CASSDPRVEQYF
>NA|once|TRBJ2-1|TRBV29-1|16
TGCAGCGTTGAAGATGTGAGCACGAGCTCCTACAATGAGCAGTTCTTC
CSVEDVSTSSYNEQFF
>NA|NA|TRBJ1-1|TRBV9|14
TGTGCCAGCAGAAAGGAGGGGGTGAACACTGAAGCTTTCTTC
CASRKEGVNTEAFF
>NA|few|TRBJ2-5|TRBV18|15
TGTGCCAGCTCACCGTATACGGGGGCGCAAGAGACCCAGTACTTC
CASSPYTGAQETQYF
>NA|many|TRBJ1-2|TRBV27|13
TGTGCCAGCAGTTTCCTGTCTAACTATGGCTACACCTTC
CASSFLSNYGYTF
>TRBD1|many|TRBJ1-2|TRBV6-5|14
TGTGCCAGCAGTTACTCGACAGGGACCTATGGCTACACCTTC
CASSYSTGTYGYTF
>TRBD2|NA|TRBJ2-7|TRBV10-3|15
TGTGCCATCAGTGACTATAGCGGGGGTTCTGGGGAGCAGTACTTC
CAISDYSGGSGEQYF
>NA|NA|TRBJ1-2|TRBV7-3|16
TGTGCCAGCAGCCCGCTAGCGGGAGGGGTTGGCTATGGCTACACCTTC
CASSPLAGGVGYGYTF
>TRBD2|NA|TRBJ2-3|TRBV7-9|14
TGTGCCAGCATCCTAGCGGGAAGCACAGATACGCAGTATTTT
CASILAGSTDTQYF
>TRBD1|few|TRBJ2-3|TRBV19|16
TGTGCCAGTAGGACAGGGGGCCCACCCAGCACAGATACGCAGTATTTT
CASRTGGPPSTDTQYF
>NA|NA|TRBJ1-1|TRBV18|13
TGTGCCAGCTCACCACGTTTAGGGGATGAAGCTTTCTTT
CASSPRLGDEAFF
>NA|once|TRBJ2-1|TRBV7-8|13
TGTGCCAGCAGCAAGACTAGCTACAATGAGCAGTTCTTC
CASSKTSYNEQFF
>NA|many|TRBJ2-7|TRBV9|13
TGTGCCAGCAGCGTAGTAGGAGGGGCCGAGCAGTACTTC
CASSVVGGAEQYF
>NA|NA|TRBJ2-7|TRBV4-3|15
TGCGCCAGCAGCCAAGGGATGTCTATTTCGTACGAGCAGTACTTC
CASSQGMSISYEQYF
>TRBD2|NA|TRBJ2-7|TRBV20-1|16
TGCAGTGCCGCGAACCCCGGGCGGGAGGGGACCTACGAGCAGTACTTC
CSAANPGREGTYEQYF
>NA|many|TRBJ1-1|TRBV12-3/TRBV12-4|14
TGTGCCAGCAGTTTTACAGGAAGGAGCACTGAAGCTTTCTTT
CASSFTGRSTEAFF
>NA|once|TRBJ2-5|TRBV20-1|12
TGCAGTGCTAGAGAAGGAATGGAGACCCAGTACTTC
CSAREGMETQYF
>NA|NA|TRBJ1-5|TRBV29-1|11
TGCAGCGTTGATAAGCTCCGGCCCCAGCATTTT
CSVDKLRPQHF
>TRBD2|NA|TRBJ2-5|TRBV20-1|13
TGCAGTGCTTACACTAGCGGGAGGGAGACCCAGTACTTC
CSAYTSGRETQYF
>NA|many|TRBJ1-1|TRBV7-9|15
TGTGCCAGCAGCGGCCGGGACCCGGGGCTTGGGCCAGCTTTCTTT
CASSGRDPGLGPAFF
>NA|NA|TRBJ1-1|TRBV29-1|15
TGCAGCGTTGAGGGGGGCAGCCAAGTAAAGAACGAAGCTTTCTTT
CSVEGGSQVKNEAFF
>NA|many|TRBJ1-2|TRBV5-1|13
TGCGCCAGCAGAATGGAGGGGGACTATGGCTACACCTTC
CASRMEGDYGYTF
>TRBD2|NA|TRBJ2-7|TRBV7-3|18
TGTGCCAGCAGCTTTGGGGTAGCGGGAGCCCCCCGGTCGGACGAGCAGTACTTC
CASSFGVAGAPRSDEQYF
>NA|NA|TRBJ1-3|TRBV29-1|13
TGCAGCGATGAGGACAGCCGAGGAAACACCATATATTTT
CSDEDSRGNTIYF
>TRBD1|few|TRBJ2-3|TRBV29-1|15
TGCAGCGTTGACGCGACAGGGTATGGAACAGATACGCAGTATTTT
CSVDATGYGTDTQYF
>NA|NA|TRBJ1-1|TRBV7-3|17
TGTGCCAGCAGCTTAGTAGCGGCTGATCCGAGACACCGGGGAGCTTTCTTT
CASSLVAADPRHRGAFF
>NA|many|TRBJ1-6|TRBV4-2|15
TGTGCCAGCAGCCAAGATTTGAGGCCGGATTCACCCCTCCACTTT
CASSQDLRPDSPLHF
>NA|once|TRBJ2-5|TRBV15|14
TGTGCCACCAGCAGAGCGGGACGGGGGGAGACCCAGTACTTC
CATSRAGRGETQYF